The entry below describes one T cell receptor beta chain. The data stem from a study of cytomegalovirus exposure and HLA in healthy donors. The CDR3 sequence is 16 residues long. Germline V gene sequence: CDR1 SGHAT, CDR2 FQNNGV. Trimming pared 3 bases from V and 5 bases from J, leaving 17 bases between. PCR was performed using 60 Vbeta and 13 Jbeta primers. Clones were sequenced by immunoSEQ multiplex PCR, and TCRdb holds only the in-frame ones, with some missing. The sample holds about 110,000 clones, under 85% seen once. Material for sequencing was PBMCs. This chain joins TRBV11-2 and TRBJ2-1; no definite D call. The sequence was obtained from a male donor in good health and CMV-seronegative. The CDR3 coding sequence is TGTGCCAGCAGCTTGACCGAGAATAGCAGACACAATGAGCAGTTCTTC. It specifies CASSLTENSRHNEQFF.